A selection of T cell receptor beta chains follows, all from one sample in a study of Ad26.COV2.S vaccination and SARS-CoV-2 variants. This table comes from immunoSEQ multiplex PCR, and its TCRdb copy is limited to in-frame clones, with some not included. The sample carries roughly 330,000 clones, 85% to 90% recorded once. Sample: peripheral blood, taken in a trial of Ad26.COV2.S vaccine versus placebo. The receptors were gathered from a person aged 18-60 years who received the Ad26.COV2.S COVID-19 vaccine or a placebo. Each CDR3 is given with its conserved first and last residue. A D gene is named only where the DNA matches it firmly. Clone size is shown for a subset of rows, as once, few, many or a class of expanded clone.

j_call v_call clone_size d_call cdr3_aa cdr3_nt
TRBJ1-1 TRBV6-6 - TRBD1 CASTMTGGTGNTEAFF TGTGCCAGCACTATGACAGGGGGCACAGGGAACACTGAAGCTTTCTTT
TRBJ1-5 TRBV7-2 - TRBD1 CASREGQNNQPQHF TGTGCCAGCAGGGAGGGACAGAACAATCAGCCCCAGCATTTT
TRBJ1-1 TRBV27 - - CASSLQEENTEAFF TGTGCCAGCAGTCTACAGGAGGAGAACACTGAAGCTTTCTTT
TRBJ1-6 TRBV30 - - CAWSADRLNSPLHF TGTGCCTGGAGTGCAGACAGACTAAATTCACCCCTCCACTTT
TRBJ2-7 TRBV19 - - CASSAPGGVRGEQYF TGTGCCAGTAGTGCCCCGGGGGGCGTCCGGGGCGAGCAGTACTTC
TRBJ1-1 TRBV6-5 - - CASSFGDEAFF TGTGCCAGCAGTTTTGGGGATGAAGCTTTCTTT
TRBJ2-5 TRBV6-6 - - CASSYSGGETQYF TGTGCCAGCAGTTACTCAGGGGGAGAGACCCAGTACTTC
TRBJ1-2 TRBV19 - - CASSRDIYGVYGYTF TGTGCCAGTAGTAGGGACATCTACGGTGTCTATGGCTACACCTTC
TRBJ1-2 TRBV9 - TRBD1 CASRGTGVYGYTF TGTGCCAGCAGGGGGACAGGGGTCTATGGCTACACCTTC
TRBJ1-2 TRBV19 - - CASSGRYGYTF TGTGCCAGTAGCGGACGCTATGGCTACACCTTC
TRBJ1-5 TRBV15 - - CATSRAAERGQPQHF TGTGCCACCAGCAGAGCTGCGGAAAGGGGTCAGCCCCAGCATTTT
TRBJ2-7 TRBV28 - TRBD2 CASSAHTSGGTEQYF TGTGCCAGCAGTGCCCACACTAGCGGGGGGACGGAGCAGTACTTC
TRBJ1-2 TRBV10-2 - - CASSESGIAPSPF TGCGCCAGCAGTGAGTCGGGGATAGCACCCAGCCCTTTC
TRBJ2-2 TRBV15 - - CATSREEGVKAGELFF TGTGCCACCAGCAGAGAGGAGGGGGTGAAGGCCGGGGAGCTGTTTTTT
TRBJ1-2 TRBV2 - - CASIWGHGYTF TGTGCCAGCATATGGGGGCATGGCTACACCTTC
TRBJ1-2 TRBV6-1 - TRBD1 CASSDMTGGGGYTF TGTGCCAGCAGTGATATGACAGGGGGCGGTGGCTACACCTTC
TRBJ1-2 TRBV4-3 - TRBD1 CASSYAGTGNYGYTF TGCGCCAGCAGCTACGCCGGGACAGGGAACTATGGCTACACCTTC
TRBJ1-5 TRBV6-2/TRBV6-3 - TRBD1 CASSQTGLPQHF TGTGCCAGCAGCCAGACAGGGCTGCCCCAGCATTTT
TRBJ2-1 TRBV19 few - CASTRGSSYNEQFF TGTGCCAGTACCAGGGGAAGCTCCTACAATGAGCAGTTCTTC
TRBJ2-7 TRBV7-2 - - CASSLGANQYEQYF TGTGCCAGCAGCTTAGGGGCGAATCAGTACGAGCAGTACTTC
TRBJ2-2 TRBV6-2/TRBV6-3 once - CASSYSLGVNTGELFF TGTGCCAGCAGTTACTCACTGGGAGTGAACACCGGGGAGCTGTTTTTT
TRBJ2-5 TRBV28 - - CASSSGETQYF TGTGCCAGCAGCTCGGGGGAGACCCAGTACTTC
TRBJ1-1 TRBV19 - TRBD1 CASGLQGARAEAFF TGTGCCAGTGGATTACAGGGGGCTAGGGCTGAAGCTTTCTTT
TRBJ1-4 TRBV4-3 - - CASSQDTFISSWNEKLFF TGCGCCAGCAGCCAAGATACCTTCATCTCGTCGTGGAATGAAAAACTGTTTTTT
TRBJ1-1 TRBV19 few - CASSMDPTSGRAFF TGTGCCAGTAGTATGGACCCAACTTCAGGCAGGGCTTTCTTT
TRBJ2-2 TRBV6-6 - TRBD2 CASMVGAGNTGELFF TGTGCCAGCATGGTCGGAGCGGGAAACACCGGGGAGCTGTTTTTT
TRBJ1-6 TRBV6-5 - TRBD1 CASSLVRGIGSPLHF TGTGCCAGCAGTTTAGTCAGGGGGATAGGTTCACCCCTCCACTTT
TRBJ1-3 TRBV7-2 - TRBD1 CASSLEGTGSSGNTIYF TGTGCCAGCAGCTTAGAAGGGACAGGGAGCTCTGGAAACACCATATATTTT
TRBJ2-3 TRBV9 - TRBD2 CASSVGTTGTSGRPSTDTQYF TGTGCCAGCAGCGTGGGGACGACCGGGACTAGCGGGAGACCCAGCACAGATACGCAGTATTTT
TRBJ2-1 TRBV6-5 - TRBD2 CASSSGTSGSDEQFF TGTGCCAGCAGTTCCGGGACTAGCGGATCCGATGAGCAGTTCTTC
TRBJ2-1 TRBV18 - - CASSPLVQDNEQFF TGTGCCAGCTCACCACTAGTACAGGACAATGAGCAGTTCTTC
TRBJ1-5 TRBV7-2 - - CASSTDSQNQPQHF TGTGCCAGCAGCACAGACAGCCAAAATCAGCCCCAGCATTTT
TRBJ2-3 TRBV6-4 - TRBD2 CASSVGAGGRTDTQYF TGTGCCAGCAGCGTCGGAGCGGGGGGGCGCACAGATACGCAGTATTTT
TRBJ2-1 TRBV19 - TRBD2 CASSGLAGYNEQFF TGTGCCAGTAGTGGACTAGCGGGGTACAATGAGCAGTTCTTC
TRBJ1-1 TRBV11-3 few - CASSLRRGNTEAFF TGTGCCAGCAGCTTACGCAGAGGAAACACTGAAGCTTTCTTT
TRBJ2-2 TRBV10-1 - - CASRGSWGTGELFF TGCGCCAGCCGAGGAAGCTGGGGGACCGGGGAGCTGTTTTTT
TRBJ2-1 TRBV27 - TRBD2 CASSLIAGANEQFF TGTGCCAGCAGTTTGATAGCGGGAGCAAATGAGCAGTTCTTC
TRBJ1-2 TRBV7-2 - - CASSLGGFGYTF TGTGCCAGCAGCTTAGGAGGGTTTGGCTACACCTTC
TRBJ2-2 TRBV9 few TRBD1 CASSGGEGATGELFF TGTGCCAGCAGCGGAGGAGAGGGGGCTACCGGGGAGCTGTTTTTT
TRBJ1-1 TRBV15 - - CATSREVAPMNTEAFF TGTGCCACCAGCAGAGAGGTTGCGCCTATGAACACTGAAGCTTTCTTT
TRBJ2-3 TRBV19 once - CATEWDTQYF TGTGCCACCGAATGGGATACGCAGTATTTT
TRBJ1-2 TRBV6-1 - - CASSDAFLTNYGYTF TGTGCCAGCAGTGACGCCTTTTTAACTAACTATGGCTACACCTTC
TRBJ1-6 TRBV9 - - CASSVGSSRAGSSPLHF TGTGCCAGCAGCGTAGGGAGTTCTCGGGCCGGGAGTTCACCCCTCCACTTT
TRBJ1-5 TRBV7-8 - TRBD1 CASSLYTGTVGAPQHF TGTGCCAGCAGCCTGTATACCGGGACAGTCGGAGCGCCCCAGCATTTT
TRBJ1-5 TRBV28 - - CASSTHGGYRGNQPQHF TGTGCCAGCAGCACCCATGGGGGGTATAGGGGCAATCAGCCCCAGCATTTT
TRBJ1-1 TRBV10-3 - - CAISERSLADSNTEAFF TGTGCCATCAGTGAGCGCTCCCTGGCAGATTCGAACACTGAAGCTTTCTTT
TRBJ2-1 TRBV6-5 - TRBD1 CASRVGTGMNNEQFF TGTGCCAGCAGAGTTGGGACAGGCATGAACAATGAGCAGTTCTTC
TRBJ1-2 TRBV6-2/TRBV6-3 - - CASSSQGGYTF TGTGCCAGCAGTTCACAGGGTGGCTACACCTTC
TRBJ1-2 TRBV27 - - CASSLTGPHGYTF TGTGCCAGCAGTTTAACGGGGCCCCATGGCTACACCTTC
TRBJ2-3 TRBV6-6 - - CASILSDTQYF TGTGCCAGCATTCTCAGTGATACGCAGTATTTT
TRBJ1-5 TRBV24-1 - - CAAQSPGQFRQPQHF TGTGCCGCCCAATCACCGGGACAATTCCGGCAGCCCCAGCATTTT
TRBJ2-5 TRBV18 - TRBD1 CASSPRRDRRVETQYF TGTGCCAGCTCACCACGCCGGGACAGGAGAGTGGAGACCCAGTACTTC
TRBJ2-5 TRBV4-3 - TRBD2 CASSQDFASGYQETQYF TGCGCCAGCAGCCAAGATTTCGCTAGCGGATACCAAGAGACCCAGTACTTC
TRBJ1-4 TRBV4-2 once - CASSQESRQTNEKLFF TGTGCCAGCAGCCAAGAGTCGAGACAAACTAATGAAAAACTGTTTTTT
TRBJ1-2 TRBV27 - - CASSLGGINYGYTF TGTGCCAGCAGTTTGGGGGGGATCAACTATGGCTACACCTTC
TRBJ2-1 TRBV28 - - CASSLRSLAISLSNEQFF TGTGCCAGCAGTTTAAGGTCCCTAGCAATTAGCCTGTCCAATGAGCAGTTCTTC
TRBJ2-1 TRBV7-2 - TRBD1 CASSSDAGQGGNEQFF TGTGCCAGCAGCTCCGACGCGGGACAGGGGGGGAATGAGCAGTTCTTC